The 25 T cell receptor beta chains below all came from one sample that was sequenced in a study of identical twins. TCRdb re-analysed the 5' RACE reads in MiXCR, keeping a single row per CDR3 protein. The data show hundreds of thousands of distinct CDR3 sequences, under 10% seen once. This sample also belongs to another study, concerning yellow fever vaccine responses in identical twins.

Material for sequencing was memory (CD45RO+) T cells sorted from blood. Receptor source: a woman aged 18-29 years in good health.

The sample holds a few counts of this clonotype. J is TRBJ1-6 and V is TRBV12-3 or TRBV12-4; tentatively, D is TRBD1 (6 bases). CDR3 length equals 14 residues. V was clipped by 4 bases and J by 5 bases, with 9 bases between them. Written as DNA, the CDR3 is TGTGCCAGCAGTTGGACAGTGAATAATTCACCCCTCCACTTT. As protein: CASSWTVNNSPLHF.

The chain has TRBV6-6 and TRBJ1-5; TRBD1 is a possible D gene (5 bases). Germline loops: CDR1 MNHNY, CDR2 SVGAGI (reference sequence). The CDR3 extends over 15 amino acids. Trimming cost V 2 bases and J 7 bases, with 15 bases left between them. The CDR3 spells CASSYGGVAGQPQHF. For the CDR3, the DNA is TGTGCCAGCAGTTACGGGGGGGTGGCCGGACAGCCCCAGCATTTT.

The V gene is TRBV12-3 or TRBV12-4, the J gene TRBJ1-5; D is undetermined. This CDR3 is built from 15 residues. V shed 3 bases and J shed 0 bases, with 9 bases lying between them. CDR3 in DNA: TGTGCCAGCAGTTTTGGGGTCAATAGCAATCAGCCCCAGCATTTT. Protein product: CASSFGVNSNQPQHF.

This clonotype has a count of ten or more. The chain recombines TRBV12-3 or TRBV12-4 with TRBJ2-7; 8 bases align to TRBD2. This CDR3 is 14 amino acids long. The J segment lost 4 bases and the V segment lost 3 bases, leaving 5 bases of the junction unmatched. Written as DNA, the CDR3 is TGTGCCAGCAGTTTTGGACTAGCAAAATACGAGCAGTACTTC. Its translation: CASSFGLAKYEQYF.

This clonotype was observed at least ten times. The gene calls are TRBV7-8 and TRBJ2-5, with 11 nucleotides matching TRBD2. Trimming took 4 bases from V and 5 from J; bases not matched to a gene: 15. In germline, CDR1 is SGHVS, CDR2 FQNEAQ. This CDR3 has 18 amino acids. The CDR3 sequence is CASSSGRLAGYKTETQYF. CDR3 DNA sequence: TGTGCCAGCAGCTCAGGAAGACTAGCGGGATACAAGACGGAGACCCAGTACTTC.

Many counts were recorded for this clonotype. The rearrangement uses TRBV3-1 and TRBJ2-4; no definite D call. In germline, CDR1 is LGHDT, CDR2 YNNKEL (reference sequence). V was pared by 0 bases and J by 7 bases, with 4 bases between. This CDR3 contains 12 residues. CDR3 coding DNA: TGTGCCAGCAGCCAAGATAGGAACATTCAGTACTTC. Encoded protein: CASSQDRNIQYF.

This clonotype was counted at least ten times. One end of the junction varies from germline; a read error may be responsible. The rearrangement links TRBV29-1 to TRBJ2-6, with D possibly being TRBD1 or TRBD2 (6 bases each). This CDR3 spans 14 amino acids. Germline CDR1 reads SQVTM; CDR2 reads ANQGSEA. CDR3 region: CSVDGGSGANVLTF. As DNA, the CDR3 is TGCAGCGTTGACGGGGGCTCTGGAGCCAACGTCCTGACTTTC.

This clonotype was seen only a few times. CDR3 sequence: CASRAGTQNTGELFF. The CDR3 coding sequence is TGTGCCAGTAGAGCCGGGACACAGAACACCGGGGAGCTGTTTTTT. This chain connects TRBV19 to TRBJ2-2, with a weak D call TRBD1 (6 bases). CDR3 length equals 15 residues. Germline values: CDR1 LNHDA, CDR2 SQIVND (reference sequence). Trimming stripped 6 bases from V and 1 base from J, with 12 bases between.

The sample holds many counts of this clonotype. This chain joins TRBV7-3 and TRBJ2-1; 7 bases match TRBD2. The CDR3 length is 14 residues. Germline V CDR1 and CDR2: SGHTA, FQGTGA. J was trimmed by 5 bases and V by 5 bases; bases with no gene match: 6. CDR3 nucleotides: TGTGCCAGCAGCCCCGGGGGAGGGAACAATGAGCAGTTCTTC. Translating it yields CASSPGGGNNEQFF. The variable domain in full, with the rest retrieved from reference TRBV7-3 and TRBJ2-1, is GAGVSQTPSNKVTEKGKYVELRCDPISGHTALYWYRQSLGQGPEFLIYFQGTGAADDSGLPNDRFFAVRPEGSVSTLKIQRTERGDSAVYLCASSPGGGNNEQFFGPGTRLTVL.

A remark on this clonotype: A much larger clone lies a single base off, so this may be a read error. This chain uses TRBV12-3 or TRBV12-4 with TRBJ2-1; tentative D call: TRBD2 (5 bases). The CDR3 loop spans 13 amino acids. V was shortened by 4 bases and J by 10 bases, with 14 bases between the two germline ends. The CDR3 loop is CASSSGSVEEQFF. CDR3 bases: TGTGCCAGCAGTTCTGGTAGCGTCGAAGAGCAGTTCTTC.

The rearrangement uses TRBV4-2 and TRBJ2-7; weak D call: TRBD2 (5 bases). The V end was cut by 6 bases, the J end by 3 bases, with 12 bases between. The CDR3 runs to 13 residues. Germline loops: CDR1 LGHNA, CDR2 YNFKEQ. The CDR3 bases are TGTGCCAGCAGGAGTTTCACTAGCTACGAGCAGTACTTC. It codes for CASRSFTSYEQYF.

Many counts were recorded for this clonotype. The chain carries TRBV20-1 and TRBJ1-6; no clear D. Germline CDR1 and CDR2: DFQATT and SNEGSKA (reference sequence). This CDR3 contains 12 residues. Trimming stripped 7 bases from V and 7 bases from J, with 11 bases between. The DNA for the CDR3 is TGCAGTGTAATTATGGGGAATTCACCCCTCCACTTT. Translated: CSVIMGNSPLHF.

This clonotype was counted many times. This sequence joins TRBV29-1 and TRBJ2-1; 9 nucleotides match TRBD2. Trimming at V came to 0 bases and at J to 14 bases, leaving 5 bases not matched to a gene. The CDR3 is 12 residues long. Germline values: CDR1 SQVTM, CDR2 ANQGSEA. As DNA, the CDR3 is TGCAGCGTTGAAGATCCGGCTAGCGGGGAGTTCTTC. This encodes CSVEDPASGEFF.

This clonotype was seen many times. The chain employs TRBV20-1 and TRBJ2-1; 14 nucleotides line up with TRBD2. Germline CDR1 reads DFQATT; CDR2 reads SNEGSKA (reference sequence). V dropped 1 base and J dropped 8; count of bases not matched to a gene: 4. CDR3 length: 15 amino acids. As DNA, the CDR3 is TGCAGTGCTAGAGCCGGGACTAGCGGGAGAGATGAGCAGTTCTTC. Protein: CSARAGTSGRDEQFF.

The chain employs TRBV4-3 and TRBJ2-2; TRBD2 agrees at 8 bases. The V gene's germline CDR1 is LGHNA and CDR2 YSLEER. The CDR3 runs to 16 residues. Losses at the gene ends were 5 bases for V and 4 bases for J; bases not matched to a gene: 9. CDR3: CASSGTRGSVTGELFF. The CDR3 bases are TGCGCCAGCAGCGGGACTAGAGGTTCTGTCACCGGGGAGCTGTTTTTT.

This clonotype was counted at least ten times. The rearrangement uses TRBV5-1 and TRBJ1-1; D is undetermined. Trimming took off 0 bases at V and 5 bases at J, with 11 bases between the two ends. Germline V lookup: CDR1 SGHRS, CDR2 YFSETQ. The CDR3 spans 14 residues. The CDR3 coding sequence is TGCGCCAGCAGCTTGGGGGAGAAGGGTACTGAAGCTTTCTTT. It yields the protein CASSLGEKGTEAFF.

This chain connects TRBV3-1 to TRBJ1-1, with D possibly being TRBD1 (6 bases). CDR3 length: 15 residues. V lost 3 bases and J lost 0, with 11 bases in between. Germline V lookup: CDR1 LGHDT, CDR2 YNNKEL (reference sequence). The CDR3 sequence: CASSHRGAVNTEAFF. The CDR3, as DNA: TGTGCCAGCAGCCATAGGGGGGCCGTGAACACTGAAGCTTTCTTT.

The chain combines TRBV18 with TRBJ1-1; tentative D call: TRBD1 (5 bases). The CDR3 is 14 residues long. Trimming cost V 3 bases and J 8 bases, with 16 bases left between them. The germline CDR1 and CDR2 sequences are KGHSH and LQKENI. This CDR3 reads CASSPGGSGIEAFF. The CDR3 region has the DNA TGTGCCAGCTCACCGGGGGGGAGCGGAATCGAAGCTTTCTTT.

This chain connects TRBV3-1 to TRBJ2-7, with unresolved D. This CDR3 contains 12 residues. With 1 base removed from V and 3 bases from J, the gap between germline ends came to 4 bases. Per the germline V gene, CDR1 is LGHDT and CDR2 is YNNKEL (reference sequence). The CDR3 DNA follows: TGTGCCAGCAGCCAAGTAATCTACGAGCAGTACTTC. Its protein is CASSQVIYEQYF.

This clonotype was detected only a few times. The chain has TRBV28 and TRBJ2-2, with TRBD1 as a possible D gene (6 bases). The CDR3 loop spans 16 amino acids. V gave up 3 bases and J gave up 5 bases, with 16 bases separating them. The germline CDR1 and CDR2 sequences are MDHEN and SYDVKM. The DNA for the CDR3 is TGTGCCAGCAGTTTGGAAGGGGGTTATAATACCGGGGAGCTGTTTTTT. Amino acid sequence: CASSLEGGYNTGELFF. Full variable domain (missing parts from reference TRBV28 and TRBJ2-2): DVKVTQSSRYLVKRTGEKVFLECVQDMDHENMFWYRQDPGLGLRLIYFSYDVKMKEKGDIPEGYSVSREKKERFSLILESASTNQTSMYLCASSLEGGYNTGELFFGEGSRLTVL.

This clonotype was counted at least ten times. The CDR3 region is CAISPLRGTGEKTQYF. The CDR3 DNA follows: TGTGCCATCAGCCCCCTACGAGGGACAGGGGAGAAGACCCAGTACTTC. The genes are TRBV10-3 and TRBJ2-5, with 10 nucleotides matching TRBD1. The CDR3 loop spans 16 amino acids. CDR1 ENHRY and CDR2 SYGVKD come from the germline V gene. Trimming took 6 bases from V and 6 from J; bases not matched to a gene: 13.

This clonotype has at least ten counts. The chain employs TRBV20-1 and TRBJ1-2; D is undetermined. V dropped 0 bases and J dropped 0 bases, with 5 bases sitting between them. The CDR3 runs to 13 residues. The germline V gene encodes CDR1 DFQATT and CDR2 SNEGSKA (reference sequence). The CDR3 DNA follows: TGCAGTGCTAGAGATCCGGCTAACTATGGCTACACCTTC. Protein product: CSARDPANYGYTF.

This clonotype was observed many times. The CDR3 sequence: CSARVGKRTQYF. The CDR3 region has the DNA TGCAGTGCTAGAGTCGGGAAGCGGACCCAGTACTTC. The chain employs TRBV20-1 and TRBJ2-5, with D possibly TRBD2 on 5 matching bases. Trimming took 1 base from V and 7 from J, leaving 10 bases between them. The CDR3 spans 12 residues. Germline V gives CDR1 DFQATT, CDR2 SNEGSKA (reference sequence).

The J gene is TRBJ2-7, the V gene TRBV28; TRBD2 agrees at 11 bases. This CDR3 contains 15 residues. The J segment lost 3 bases and the V segment lost 6 bases, leaving 7 bases of the junction unmatched. From germline, CDR1 is MDHEN and CDR2 SYDVKM. The CDR3 is CASRKTSGGLYEQYF. In nucleotides, the CDR3 is TGTGCCAGCAGGAAAACTAGCGGGGGACTCTACGAGCAGTACTTC.

This clonotype has at least ten counts. The J gene is TRBJ1-1, the V gene TRBV20-1; D remains unclear. Deletions cut 6 bases from V and 3 bases from J, with 11 bases between. The CDR3 contains 12 residues. Germline V gene data show CDR1 as DFQATT and CDR2 as SNEGSKA (reference sequence). CDR3 sequence reads: CSAQGGDTEAFF. The CDR3 DNA follows: TGCAGTGCGCAAGGCGGGGACACTGAAGCTTTCTTT.